Each of the 14 T cell receptor beta chains below was sequenced from the same sample in a study of memory CD4+ T cells and cytomegalovirus serostatus. The sort gate was single viable CD3+CD4+CD8-CD45RO+ cells for memory CD4+ T cells. Assay: immunoSEQ multiplex PCR; the TCRdb copy retains only in-frame clones and omits some. The table records approximately 41,000 clones, 76% of them present only once. The sequencing sample was made of memory CD4+ T cells from blood. The receptors here all came from an adult in good health and CMV-seronegative.

The V call is TRBV6-6, the J call TRBJ2-7, with TRBD1 identical over 10 bases. The CDR3 has 16 residues. Germline values: CDR1 MNHNY, CDR2 SVGAGI (reference sequence). After removal of 0 bases from V and 4 bases from J, the junction contained 6 bases not matched to a gene. CDR3 amino acids: CASSYSGDRGIYEQYF. In DNA form, the CDR3 reads TGTGCCAGCAGTTACTCAGGGGACAGGGGAATATACGAGCAGTACTTC.

The CDR3 DNA is TGCGCCAGCAGTGACCGTCTAGCGGATAACTACGAGCAGTACTTC. Translating gives CASSDRLADNYEQYF. This chain links TRBV10-1 with TRBJ2-7; 7 bases fit TRBD2. Germline V gene data show CDR1 as WNHNN and CDR2 as SYGVQD (reference sequence). The trim removed 3 bases at V and 3 bases at J, leaving 8 bases unmatched. The CDR3 contains 15 residues.

As to this clone: The same CDR3 arises from other DNA sequences in this sample as well. The chain combines TRBV28 with TRBJ1-4; 7 bases line up with TRBD1. Per germline, CDR1 MDHEN and CDR2 SYDVKM. This CDR3 has 16 residues. J gave up 0 bases and V 6 bases, and 7 bases lay outside the gene matches. As DNA, the CDR3 is TGTGCCAGCAGCCTAACAGGGGTCGCAACTAATGAAAAACTGTTTTTT. Encoded protein: CASSLTGVATNEKLFF.

This chain links TRBV5-1 with TRBJ2-5; possible D gene TRBD1, 6 bases. This CDR3 contains 14 residues. The V and J ends lost 2 bases and 5 bases respectively, with 13 bases between them. Germline-derived CDR1 and CDR2 are SGHRS and YFSETQ. The CDR3 DNA reads as TGCGCCAGCAGCTTTTCCAGGGGTTGGGAGACCCAGTACTTC. Translated: CASSFSRGWETQYF.

This clone appeared a single time. V gene TRBV2 combines with J gene TRBJ1-1, with a weak D call TRBD1 (6 bases). This CDR3 comprises 15 residues. Germline V gene sequence: CDR1 SNHLY, CDR2 FYNNEI. With 6 bases removed from V and 8 bases from J, the gap between germline ends came to 22 bases. CDR3 in DNA: TGTGCCAGCAGGATGACTAACCGGGACACAAAGGAAGCTTTCTTT. Protein sequence: CASRMTNRDTKEAFF.

This clone was seen only once. This sequence joins TRBV10-3 and TRBJ1-1; D is unresolved. Trimming shortened V by 6 bases and J by 1 base, and 15 bases separated the two germline ends. Germline CDR1 is ENHRY and CDR2 is SYGVKD. CDR3 size: 15 residues. This chain's CDR3 is CAIRGGQYKNTEAFF. For the CDR3, the DNA is TGTGCCATCAGGGGAGGGCAGTACAAGAACACTGAAGCTTTCTTT.

The V and J genes are TRBV4-2 and TRBJ2-4, with 10 bases lining up with TRBD2. Per germline, CDR1 LGHNA and CDR2 YNFKEQ. V lost 2 bases and J lost 8; bases outside the gene matches: 9. The CDR3 contains 16 residues. DNA of the CDR3: TGTGCCAGCAGCCAAACCACCCCTAGCGGGAGTGACATTCAGTACTTC. Residues: CASSQTTPSGSDIQYF.

The chain links TRBV5-1 to TRBJ2-7; D is unresolved. CDR3 length: 13 residues. Germline V CDR1 and CDR2: SGHRS, YFSETQ. The V gene lost 4 bases and the J gene lost 0 bases, with 8 bases spanning the gap. CDR3 protein: CASSGVGSYEQYF. In DNA, the CDR3 is TGCGCCAGCAGCGGGGTCGGCTCCTACGAGCAGTACTTC.

The gene calls are TRBV11-2 and TRBJ2-3; D is ambiguous. The CDR3 spans 14 residues. Germline CDR1 and CDR2: SGHAT and FQNNGV. V was shortened by 4 bases and J by 0 bases, with 8 bases between the two germline ends. CDR3 DNA sequence: TGTGCCAGCAGCTCCCTCGCTAGCACAGATACGCAGTATTTT. Amino acids: CASSSLASTDTQYF.

The chain has TRBV19 and TRBJ1-2; the D gene is possibly TRBD1 (6 bases). V was pared by 0 bases and J by 3 bases, with 14 bases between. CDR3 size: 16 residues. Germline lookup yields CDR1 LNHDA and CDR2 SQIVND (reference sequence). In DNA form, the CDR3 reads TGTGCCAGTAGTATAGAGTTTAACAGGGCGTACTATGGCTACACCTTC. It yields the protein CASSIEFNRAYYGYTF.

The rearrangement links TRBV7-9 to TRBJ2-7; 7 nucleotides align to TRBD2. Germline CDR1 is SEHNR and CDR2 is FQNEAQ (reference sequence). The CDR3 is 17 amino acids. V was pared by 1 base and J by 1 base, with 10 bases of the junction left unmatched. The CDR3 nucleotides are TGTGCCAGCAGCTTAGTTGCTAGCGGCCAATTTTCCTACGAGCAGTACTTC. Translation: CASSLVASGQFSYEQYF.

The table lists this clone with a count of one. The rearrangement joins TRBV5-1 to TRBJ2-3; D assignment may be TRBD1 or TRBD2 (6 bases each). The germline V gene encodes CDR1 SGHRS and CDR2 YFSETQ. V was cut by 4 bases and J by 9 bases, with 21 bases left in between. CDR3 size: 15 residues. CDR3 nucleotides: TGCGCCAGCAGCAGGATCCAGGATCGAGGGGGGACGCAGTATTTT. Translated: CASSRIQDRGGTQYF.

J is TRBJ2-7 and V is TRBV7-9, with 11 bases identical to TRBD2. From germline, CDR1 is SEHNR and CDR2 FQNEAQ (reference sequence). V shed 5 bases and J 3 bases; nucleotides not matched to a gene: 6. The CDR3 sequence is 15 residues long. The CDR3 spells CASSRPTSGIYEQYF. The CDR3 region has the DNA TGTGCCAGCAGCCGACCGACTAGCGGGATCTACGAGCAGTACTTC.

J is TRBJ2-1 and V is TRBV6-5; 12 nucleotides match TRBD1. This CDR3 has 16 amino acids. The ends lost 2 bases at V and 8 bases at J; junction bases unmatched: 7. In germline, CDR1 is MNHEY, CDR2 SVGAGI. Written as DNA, the CDR3 is TGTGCCAGCAGTTACCGCGGGGGACAGGGGGCTGATGAGCAGTTCTTC. Residues: CASSYRGGQGADEQFF.